This record covers a single TCR beta chain. No antigen is known for it. Base qualities are not recorded, but no much larger clone differs from it by a single base. The CDR3 starts with the cysteine, ends with the phenylalanine, and has 18 residues. Just CDR3 DNA is preserved here, 54 bases in frame from base 1. The germline V gene encodes CDR1 MDHEN and CDR2 SYDVKM. Germline trimming amounts to 1 base on V and 0 bases on J, with 5 as the count of junction bases outside the gene matches. The sample originates from a study of identical twins (dated by TCRdb to 2016 to 2017). At the level of the whole study: The study deep-sequenced TCR alpha and beta repertoires from monozygotic twins, unrelated adults of various ages and cord blood to test whether fetal clonotypes persist. To rule out contamination, the twin experiments were replicated at different times with different library preparation protocols. The study at large found these results: A weaker excess of twin sharing was found in beta out-of-frame sequences because the signal-to-noise ratio was lowered by fewer shared sequences. Recombination models systematically underestimated out-of-frame TCR alpha sharing in monozygotic twins but agreed with sharing between unrelated individuals. Zero-insertion analyses could be partly confounded by invariant T cells such as MAIT and iNKT, though diverse VJ usage argued against such confounding for most clonotypes. Because the same donors could not be followed over many years, the conclusions relied on cross-sectional statistical analysis. Fewer insertions were carried by abundant cord blood beta clonotypes, a similar but weaker trend appeared in young adult naive repertoires, and no such trend appeared in memory repertoires. Compared with coincidental sharing between unrelated individuals, out-of-frame TCR alpha sequences shared between twins showed an excess of sequences with low generation probability.

Only healthy Caucasian donors were included. The researchers also sequenced three unrelated adults who were not twins: a male aged 18 to 29, a male aged 50 to 60, and a female aged 50 to 60. Using Miltenyi CD45RO+ enrichment and human naive T-cell isolation kits, memory (CD45RO+) and naive T cells were isolated from PBMC. The method behind the library was 5' RACE. The data were produced on an Illumina HiSeq 2000. Template switching added a universal primer binding site, and the final cDNA carried a unique molecular identifier that allowed TCR cDNA molecules to be counted accurately. Specific primers in the conserved constant-segment region were used to synthesize first-strand cDNA for the TCR alpha and beta chains. To control for contamination, every cDNA library carried two barcodes: a SMART-Mk sample barcode plus Illumina barcodes. TruSeq adapter sequences and Illumina sample barcodes were added in two successive PCR steps. The TCR alpha and beta cDNA libraries were sequenced on the Illumina HiSeq platform using custom primers. For the original study's pipeline: MiGEC processed the raw reads to extract unique molecular identifiers, while MiXCR was used to determine the CDR3 positions. For each individual, recombination models were inferred using an EM algorithm with the repgenHMM and IGoR tools. Shared clonotype analysis was performed with the tcR package in R, normalizing sharing by the product of cloneset sizes. To study raw recombination free of thymic and clonal selection effects, out-of-frame nonproductive sequences were analyzed. The public reads were reanalyzed by TCRdb: fastp trimming at Q25, MiXCR alignment, in-frame beta chains only. CDR3 protein duplicates are merged, each entry listing the most common genes and DNA. The authors' filters were not applied to this entry. Across this sample there are under 450,000 distinct CDR3 sequences, with under 20% seen only once. About 12% of the sample lies in the top ten.

The rearrangement combines TRBV28 with TRBJ2-6, with 8 junctional bases fitting TRBD1. The receptor comes from a man over 45 in good health. The sample was naive T cells sorted from blood. The sample's cell subset or site label, in plain terms: cells isolated with a human naive T-cell isolation kit. The bases are TGTGCCAGCAGTTTATACGGACAGGGCAGCTCTGGGGCCAACGTCCTGACTTTC. Its translation reads: CASSLYGQGSSGANVLTF.